This TCR beta chain stems from a study of blood T cell repertoires in COVID-19. Study-level background: Some COVID-19 samples were acute and others convalescent; all came from the United States, Italy and Spain. Sample material is recorded as cDNA or gDNA derived from T cells, B-cell-depleted T cells, or PBMCs.

With 1 base removed from V and 5 bases from J, the gap between germline ends came to 11 bases. This CDR3 spans 14 amino acids. Germline V gene sequence: CDR1 LGHNT, CDR2 FRNRAP. The repertoire was sequenced with immunoSEQ multiplex PCR; TCRdb's copy has only in-frame clones and lacks some. The repertoire has fewer than 200,000 clones, about 90% of them found once; the top ten carry less than 25%. The clonotype originates from a man aged 65-85 years with active or convalescent COVID-19. Material: peripheral blood. This chain links TRBV12-5 with TRBJ1-2; no clear D. The CDR3 reads CASGLAPGIYGYTF. The DNA of the CDR3 is TGTGCTAGTGGTTTGGCGCCAGGAATATATGGCTACACCTTC.